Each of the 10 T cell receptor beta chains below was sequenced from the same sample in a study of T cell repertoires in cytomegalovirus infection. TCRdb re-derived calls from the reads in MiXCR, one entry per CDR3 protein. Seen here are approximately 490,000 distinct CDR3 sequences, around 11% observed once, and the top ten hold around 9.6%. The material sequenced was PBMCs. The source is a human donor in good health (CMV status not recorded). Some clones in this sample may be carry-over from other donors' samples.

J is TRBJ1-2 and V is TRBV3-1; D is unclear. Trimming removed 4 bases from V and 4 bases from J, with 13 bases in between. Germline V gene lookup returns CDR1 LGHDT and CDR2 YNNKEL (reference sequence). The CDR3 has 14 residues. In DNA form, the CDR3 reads TGTGCCAGCAGCCCACTAGACGGATTCTATGGCTACACCTTC. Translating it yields CASSPLDGFYGYTF.

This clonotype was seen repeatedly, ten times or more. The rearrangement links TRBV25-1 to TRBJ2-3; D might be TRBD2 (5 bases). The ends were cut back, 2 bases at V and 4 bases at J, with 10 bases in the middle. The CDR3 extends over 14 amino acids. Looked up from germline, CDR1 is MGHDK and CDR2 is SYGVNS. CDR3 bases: TGTGCCAGCAGTGAACTTGGAGGCGCAGATACGCAGTATTTT. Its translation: CASSELGGADTQYF. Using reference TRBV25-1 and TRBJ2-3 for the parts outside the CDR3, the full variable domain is EADIYQTPRYLVIGTGKKITLECSQTMGHDKMYWYQQDPGMELHLIHYSYGVNSTEKGDLSSESTVSRIRTEHFPLTLESARPSHTSQYLCASSELGGADTQYFGPGTRLTVL.

Here the CDR3 reads CSGWTGNTEAFF. The CDR3 nucleotides read TGCAGCGGATGGACAGGAAACACTGAAGCTTTCTTT. V is TRBV29-1 and J is TRBJ1-1, with 7 bases matching TRBD1. Germline CDR1 and CDR2: SQVTM and ANQGSEA. Trimming cost V 7 bases and J 2 bases; bases outside gene matches: 4. The CDR3 length is 12 residues.

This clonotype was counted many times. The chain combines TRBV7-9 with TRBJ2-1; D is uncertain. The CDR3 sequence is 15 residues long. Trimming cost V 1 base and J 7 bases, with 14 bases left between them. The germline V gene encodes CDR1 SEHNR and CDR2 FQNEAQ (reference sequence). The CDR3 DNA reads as TGTGCCAGCAGCTTAGGAAGTAAGCCCTTTAATGAGCAGTTCTTC. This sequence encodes CASSLGSKPFNEQFF.

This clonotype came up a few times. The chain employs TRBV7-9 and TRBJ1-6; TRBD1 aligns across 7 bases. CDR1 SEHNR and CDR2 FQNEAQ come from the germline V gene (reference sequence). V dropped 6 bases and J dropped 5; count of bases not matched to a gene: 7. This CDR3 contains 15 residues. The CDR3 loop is CASRSRGSDNSPLHF. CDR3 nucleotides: TGTGCCAGCAGGTCCAGGGGGTCTGATAATTCACCCCTCCACTTT.

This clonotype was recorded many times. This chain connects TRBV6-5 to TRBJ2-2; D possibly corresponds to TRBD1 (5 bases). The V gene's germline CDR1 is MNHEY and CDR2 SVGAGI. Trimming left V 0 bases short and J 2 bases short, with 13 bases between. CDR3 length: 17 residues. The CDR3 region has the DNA TGTGCCAGCAGTTACTCACACAGGTTGACCAACACCGGGGAGCTGTTTTTT. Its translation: CASSYSHRLTNTGELFF.

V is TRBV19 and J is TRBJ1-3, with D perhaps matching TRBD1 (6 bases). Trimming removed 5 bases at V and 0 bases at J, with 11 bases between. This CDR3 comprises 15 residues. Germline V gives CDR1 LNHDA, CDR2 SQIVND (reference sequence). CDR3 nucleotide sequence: TGTGCCAGTAGTGTACAGGGATTCTCTGGAAACACCATATATTTT. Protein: CASSVQGFSGNTIYF.

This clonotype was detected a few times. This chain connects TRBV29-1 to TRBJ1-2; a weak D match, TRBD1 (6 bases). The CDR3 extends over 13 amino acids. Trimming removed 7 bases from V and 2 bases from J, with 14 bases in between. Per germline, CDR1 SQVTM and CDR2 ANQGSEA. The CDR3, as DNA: TGCAGCGCGTCAACCGGGACAAACTATGGCTACACCTTC. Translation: CSASTGTNYGYTF.

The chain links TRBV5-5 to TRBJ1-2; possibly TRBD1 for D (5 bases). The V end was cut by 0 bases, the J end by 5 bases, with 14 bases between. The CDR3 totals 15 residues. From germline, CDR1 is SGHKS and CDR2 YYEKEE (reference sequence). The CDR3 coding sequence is TGTGCCAGCAGCTTGGCCCCAGGGATGGGGTATGGCTACACCTTC. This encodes CASSLAPGMGYGYTF. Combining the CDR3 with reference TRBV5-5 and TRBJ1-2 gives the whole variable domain DAGVTQSPTHLIKTRGQQVTLRCSPISGHKSVSWYQQVLGQGPQFIFQYYEKEERGRGNFPDRFSARQFPNYSSELNVNALLLGDSALYLCASSLAPGMGYGYTFGSGTRLTVV.

The CDR3 DNA follows: TGTGCCAGCAGAAGGAGAGCTAACTATGGCTACACCTTC. It translates to CASRRRANYGYTF. The rearrangement joins TRBV5-6 to TRBJ1-2; D gene ambiguous. Trimming removed 5 bases at V and 0 bases at J, with 8 bases between. The germline V gene has CDR1 SGHDT and CDR2 YYEEEE. This CDR3 has 13 amino acids.